These 13 T cell receptor beta chains came from one sample sequenced in a study of response to subunit inactivated influenza vaccine. From the RT-PCR reads, TCRdb called clonotypes with MiXCR, one entry per CDR3 protein. The data contain hundreds of thousands of distinct CDR3 sequences, 11% of them singletons. The sample also formed part of further work on T cells expressing NK-cell markers. That publication notes: Making the TCR beta cDNA relied on 5'RACE template switching with UMIs.

This sample comprised PBMCs from blood, obtained on the day of vaccination. The origin of the receptors is a man between 50 and 59 years old who received an inactivated influenza vaccine.

This clonotype has a handful of counts. J is TRBJ2-1 and V is TRBV6-2 or TRBV6-3; possibly TRBD1 for D (5 bases). CDR3 size: 15 residues. Germline lookup yields CDR1 MNHEY and CDR2 SVGEGT. Trimming cost V 0 bases and J 9 bases, with 15 bases left between them. CDR3 amino acids: CASSYSRQGPIEQFF. The CDR3 DNA is TGTGCCAGCAGTTACTCTCGCCAGGGCCCGATTGAGCAGTTCTTC.

The chain carries TRBV29-1 and TRBJ2-1; TRBD2 matches 8 bases. Trimming removed 6 bases from V and 6 bases from J; junction bases left unmatched: 10. The CDR3 runs to 14 residues. Germline V CDR1 and CDR2: SQVTM, ANQGSEA. Here the CDR3 DNA reads TGCAGCGTCGCAGACTATGCGGGGGGCAATGAGCAGTTCTTC. This codes for CSVADYAGGNEQFF.

A word on this clonotype: This sequence may be a read error, since a much larger clone differs from it by one base. The chain recombines TRBV12-3 or TRBV12-4 with TRBJ2-2; D is undetermined. The CDR3 has 12 residues. Trimming removed 7 bases at V and 8 bases at J, with 11 bases between. The CDR3 is CASTNGTGELFF. The CDR3, as DNA: TGTGCCAGCACCAATGGAACAGGGGAGCTGTTTTTT.

CDR3: CASSHLGLNTEAFF. Here the CDR3 DNA reads TGTGCCAGCAGCCATCTTGGGTTGAACACTGAAGCTTTCTTT. V is TRBV7-9 and J is TRBJ1-1; D is ambiguous. This CDR3 spans 14 amino acids. The V gene lost 5 bases and the J gene lost 0 bases, with 10 bases spanning the gap. Per the germline V gene, CDR1 is SEHNR and CDR2 is FQNEAQ (reference sequence). Looking up the rest from reference TRBV7-9 and TRBJ1-1 gives the full variable domain: DTGVSQNPRHKITKRGQNVTFRCDPISEHNRLYWYRQTLGQGPEFLTYFQNEAQLEKSRLLSDRFSAERPKGSFSTLEIQRTEQGDSAMYLCASSHLGLNTEAFFGQGTRLTVV.

This clonotype was observed a handful of times. CDR3 residues: CASSSEPFYNEQFF. DNA of the CDR3: TGCGCCAGCAGCTCAGAACCTTTCTACAATGAGCAGTTCTTC. This chain uses TRBV5-1 with TRBJ2-1; D not resolved. This CDR3 region has 14 residues. The ends were cut back, 3 bases at V and 3 bases at J, with 10 bases in the middle. From germline, CDR1 is SGHRS and CDR2 YFSETQ.

This clonotype was seen a few times. This rearrangement joins TRBV4-3 to TRBJ2-3; D gene uncertain. The CDR3 is made up of 16 amino acids. V lost 0 bases, J lost 0 bases, and 10 bases lay in between. Germline CDR1 LGHNA, CDR2 YSLEER. The CDR3 spells CASSQDVGSSTDTQYF. The CDR3 DNA reads as TGCGCCAGCAGCCAAGATGTGGGCTCGAGCACAGATACGCAGTATTTT.

The chain recombines TRBV4-3 with TRBJ2-7; no clear D gene. This CDR3 is built from 15 residues. Germline CDR1 and CDR2: LGHNA and YSLEER. Trimming left V 0 bases short and J 6 bases short, with 15 bases between. CDR3 protein: CASSQDHSYLGEQYF. DNA of the CDR3: TGCGCCAGCAGCCAAGATCACAGTTACTTAGGCGAGCAGTACTTC.

The V and J genes are TRBV2 and TRBJ2-3; tentative D call: TRBD2 (6 bases). Germline values: CDR1 SNHLY, CDR2 FYNNEI. The CDR3 runs 14 residues. V lost 11 bases to trimming and J lost 6 bases, with 21 bases between them. The CDR3 coding sequence is TGTGCCGGAGAAACGGGGGAAGCCAGCGATACGCAGTATTTT. Protein: CAGETGEASDTQYF.

The V gene is TRBV4-2, the J gene TRBJ2-1; D is perhaps TRBD2 (5 bases). Per the germline V gene, CDR1 is LGHNA and CDR2 is YNFKEQ. The CDR3 consists of 17 residues. Trimming took off 3 bases at V and 6 bases at J, with 21 bases between the two ends. CDR3 protein: CASSHEMTTGWSNEQFF. The CDR3 DNA follows: TGTGCCAGCAGCCACGAAATGACTACTGGTTGGTCCAATGAGCAGTTCTTC.

The chain carries TRBV5-1 and TRBJ2-1; D is possibly TRBD1 (6 bases). The CDR3 is 13 residues long. Germline CDR1 reads SGHRS; CDR2 reads YFSETQ. Trimming took off 0 bases at V and 8 bases at J, with 9 bases between the two ends. CDR3 bases: TGCGCCAGCAGCTTGGACAGGGAGTATGAGCAGTTCTTC. This sequence encodes CASSLDREYEQFF.

The chain couples TRBV7-2 to TRBJ2-7, with TRBD1 matching 10 bases. Germline V lookup: CDR1 SGHTA, CDR2 FQGNSA. This CDR3 spans 14 amino acids. The V gene end was trimmed by 7 bases and the J gene end by 3 bases; junction bases not matched to a gene: 6. CDR3 nucleotides: TGTGCCAGCAAGTGGGGGACAGGGGTCTACGAGCAGTACTTC. This encodes CASKWGTGVYEQYF.

The V call is TRBV28, the J call TRBJ2-2; D possibly corresponds to TRBD2 (6 bases). Per germline, CDR1 MDHEN and CDR2 SYDVKM. The CDR3 has 16 amino acids. The V gene lost 5 bases and the J gene lost 0 bases, with 13 bases spanning the gap. The CDR3 protein is CASSLLWGANTGELFF. CDR3 bases: TGTGCCAGCAGTCTCCTTTGGGGGGCGAACACCGGGGAGCTGTTTTTT.

The V call is TRBV19, the J call TRBJ1-2; D remains unclear. The V end lost 0 bases, the J end lost 4 bases, and 9 bases lay between the germline ends. CDR3 length equals 14 residues. Germline CDR1 reads LNHDA; CDR2 reads SQIVND (reference sequence). CDR3 sequence reads: CASSIDRAGYGYTF. As DNA, the CDR3 is TGTGCCAGTAGTATAGATCGTGCAGGCTATGGCTACACCTTC.